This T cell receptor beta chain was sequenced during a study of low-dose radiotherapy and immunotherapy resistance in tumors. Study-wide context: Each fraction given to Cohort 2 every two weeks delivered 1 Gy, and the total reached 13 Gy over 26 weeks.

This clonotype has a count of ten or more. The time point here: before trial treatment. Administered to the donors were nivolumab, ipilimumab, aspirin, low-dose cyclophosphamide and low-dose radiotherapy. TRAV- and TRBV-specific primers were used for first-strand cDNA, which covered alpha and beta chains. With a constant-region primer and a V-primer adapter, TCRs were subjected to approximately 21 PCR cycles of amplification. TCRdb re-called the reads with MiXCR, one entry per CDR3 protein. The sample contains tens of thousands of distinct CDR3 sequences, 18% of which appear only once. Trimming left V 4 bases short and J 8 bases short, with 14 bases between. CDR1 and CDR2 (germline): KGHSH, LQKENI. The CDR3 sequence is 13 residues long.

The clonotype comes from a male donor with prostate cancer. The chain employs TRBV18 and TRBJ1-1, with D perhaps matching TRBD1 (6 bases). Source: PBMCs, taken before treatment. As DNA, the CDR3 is TGTGCCAGCTCACTAACAGCAGGGGAGGAAGCTTTCTTT. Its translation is CASSLTAGEEAFF.